The 15 T cell receptor beta chains in this list originate from one sample, sequenced in a study of CD8 T cells in ankylosing spondylitis. The study's findings and limits: Ankylosing spondylitis blood seemed to carry a telltale TCR beta motif made of several highly homologous variants.

Antigen specificity for these receptors is unknown. TCRdb recomputed calls from the 5' RACE reads with MiXCR, one row per CDR3 protein. Of fewer than 400,000 distinct CDR3 sequences listed, less than 9.5% are singletons. The sequencing sample was made of blood, either unsorted or a sorted T cell fraction (not recorded which). The receptors derive from a male donor with ankylosing spondylitis.

The chain carries TRBV12-3 or TRBV12-4 and TRBJ2-7; TRBD2 aligns across 9 bases. The junction had 3 bases not matched to a gene; V was cut back by 1 base and J by 2 bases. CDR3 size: 15 residues. The CDR3 loop reads CASSLDLAGTYEQYF. The CDR3 nucleotides read TGTGCCAGCAGTTTAGACCTAGCGGGAACCTACGAGCAGTACTTC.

The chain joins TRBV20-1 to TRBJ2-6, with D possibly being TRBD2 (5 bases). CDR1 is DFQATT and CDR2 is SNEGSKA in the germline V gene (reference sequence). V was shortened by 6 bases and J by 1 base, with 13 bases between the two germline ends. The length of the CDR3 is 15 residues. The CDR3 sequence is CSAPTPGSGANVLTF. For the CDR3, the DNA is TGCAGTGCCCCGACTCCGGGATCTGGGGCCAACGTCCTGACTTTC.

This clonotype was detected only a few times. The gene calls are TRBV7-2 and TRBJ2-3; tentatively, D is TRBD2 (6 bases). CDR3 size: 15 residues. Looked up from germline, CDR1 is SGHTA and CDR2 is FQGNSA. The V and J ends lost 5 bases and 6 bases respectively, with 18 bases between them. The CDR3 reads CASSPPRDGSDTQYF. CDR3 nucleotide sequence: TGTGCCAGCAGCCCACCGAGGGACGGGAGCGATACGCAGTATTTT.

The chain employs TRBV10-3 and TRBJ2-2, with TRBD2 matching over 15 bases. CDR1 ENHRY and CDR2 SYGVKD come from the germline V gene. The CDR3 spans 17 residues. Trimming at V came to 7 bases and at J to 7 bases, leaving 10 bases not matched to a gene. Here the CDR3 reads CAITTGTSGRTGGELFF. The CDR3 DNA reads TGTGCCATCACAACCGGGACTAGCGGGAGGACCGGCGGGGAGCTGTTTTTT.

The CDR3 is CASSTPPGTSGRSGEQFF. The CDR3 DNA is TGTGCCAGCAGCACCCCGCCCGGGACTAGCGGGAGAAGTGGTGAGCAGTTCTTC. V and J are TRBV11-1 and TRBJ2-1, with TRBD2 identical over 14 bases. CDR1 is SGHAT, CDR2 FQDESV, per germline (reference sequence). The length of the CDR3 is 18 residues. J lost 9 bases, V lost 5 bases, and 15 bases had no gene match.

The chain uses TRBV18 and TRBJ2-7; 12 positions agree with TRBD2. The V gene end was trimmed by 5 bases and the J gene end by 6 bases; junction bases not matched to a gene: 11. Per the germline V gene, CDR1 is KGHSH and CDR2 is LQKENI. CDR3 length: 16 residues. The CDR3 nucleotides read TGTGCCAGCTCAGCACGACTAGCGGGAGATACGGTCGAGCAGTACTTC. Amino acid sequence: CASSARLAGDTVEQYF.

This clonotype was seen more than once but under ten times. V gene TRBV12-3 or TRBV12-4 combines with J gene TRBJ1-1, with D tentatively TRBD1 (5 bases). CDR3 length: 13 amino acids. V was shortened by 2 bases and J by 11 bases, with 15 bases between the two germline ends. In DNA form, the CDR3 reads TGTGCCAGCAGTTTATTAGGGACTGTAAAGGCTTTCTTT. Translated, it gives CASSLLGTVKAFF.

This chain joins TRBV20-1 and TRBJ1-1; TRBD1 agrees at 9 bases. V lost 4 bases to trimming and J lost 0 bases; unmatched junction nucleotides: 12. The CDR3 is 17 residues long. Looked up from germline, CDR1 is DFQATT and CDR2 is SNEGSKA (reference sequence). Here the CDR3 reads CSANGVGQGFLNTEAFF. CDR3 nucleotides: TGCAGTGCTAATGGCGTAGGACAGGGGTTTTTGAACACTGAAGCTTTCTTT.

This clonotype has at least ten counts. The chain carries TRBV29-1 and TRBJ2-3, with D perhaps TRBD1 or TRBD2 (5 bases each). This CDR3 is built from 14 residues. The germline CDR1 and CDR2 sequences are SQVTM and ANQGSEA. V gave up 7 bases and J gave up 1 base, with 15 bases separating them. The CDR3 sequence is CSGGEGPGTDTQYF. The DNA for the CDR3 is TGCAGCGGCGGAGAGGGGCCCGGCACAGATACGCAGTATTTT.

DNA of the CDR3: TGTGCCATCAGTGACTCGCCAGCGGGAGCGGGGGCAGATACGCAGTATTTT. It translates to CAISDSPAGAGADTQYF. The chain joins TRBV10-3 to TRBJ2-3, with TRBD2 matching 8 bases. CDR1 is ENHRY and CDR2 is SYGVKD in the germline V gene. The V and J ends lost 3 bases and 4 bases, in that order; junction bases with no gene match: 12. This CDR3 comprises 17 residues.

V is TRBV12-3 or TRBV12-4 and J is TRBJ1-5, with TRBD1 as a possible D gene (6 bases). This CDR3 has 14 amino acids. V gave up 7 bases and J gave up 6 bases, with 16 bases separating them. Here the CDR3 DNA reads TGTGCCAGCACTCTGGGGGGAGGGGGTCAGCCCCAGCATTTT. This translates into CASTLGGGGQPQHF.

V gene TRBV7-3 combines with J gene TRBJ2-1, with 11 bases lining up with TRBD2. V trimming: 2 bases; J trimming: 3 bases; junction bases outside the gene matches: 9. CDR1 and CDR2 from the germline V gene are SGHTA and FQGTGA. This CDR3 is 18 amino acids long. Here the CDR3 reads CASSLSPGLAGYYNEQFF. The DNA for the CDR3 is TGTGCCAGCAGCTTATCCCCCGGACTAGCGGGCTACTACAATGAGCAGTTCTTC. Looking up the rest from reference TRBV7-3 and TRBJ2-1 gives the full variable domain: GAGVSQTPSNKVTEKGKYVELRCDPISGHTALYWYRQSLGQGPEFLIYFQGTGAADDSGLPNDRFFAVRPEGSVSTLKIQRTERGDSAVYLCASSLSPGLAGYYNEQFFGPGTRLTVL.

This clonotype was seen a few times. The CDR3 nucleotides are TGTGCCAGCAACTGGGGCACAGGGGCCCACGAGCAGTACTTC. Its translation is CASNWGTGAHEQYF. The chain has TRBV12-3 or TRBV12-4 and TRBJ2-7; 7 nucleotides agree with TRBD1. After removal of 7 bases from V and 5 bases from J, the junction contained 11 bases not matched to a gene. The CDR3 consists of 14 residues.

The sample holds many counts of this clonotype. V usage is TRBV29-1 and J usage is TRBJ2-6; TRBD1 agrees at 8 bases. The J segment lost 1 base and the V segment lost 3 bases, leaving 8 bases of the junction unmatched. In germline, CDR1 is SQVTM, CDR2 ANQGSEA. CDR3 length: 17 residues. The CDR3 DNA reads TGCAGCGTTGATTCCGGACAGGGAATTTCTGGGGCCAACGTCCTGACTTTC. It yields the protein CSVDSGQGISGANVLTF.

This clonotype was counted ten times or more. V is TRBV5-1 and J is TRBJ2-5, with 11 bases lining up with TRBD1. This CDR3 comprises 18 residues. The germline gives CDR1 SGHRS, CDR2 YFSETQ. Trimming at V came to 3 bases and at J to 1 base, leaving 11 bases not matched to a gene. DNA of the CDR3: TGCGCCAGCAGCTGGGGGACAGGGGGAACAGCATCCCAAGAGACCCAGTACTTC. This gives the protein CASSWGTGGTASQETQYF.